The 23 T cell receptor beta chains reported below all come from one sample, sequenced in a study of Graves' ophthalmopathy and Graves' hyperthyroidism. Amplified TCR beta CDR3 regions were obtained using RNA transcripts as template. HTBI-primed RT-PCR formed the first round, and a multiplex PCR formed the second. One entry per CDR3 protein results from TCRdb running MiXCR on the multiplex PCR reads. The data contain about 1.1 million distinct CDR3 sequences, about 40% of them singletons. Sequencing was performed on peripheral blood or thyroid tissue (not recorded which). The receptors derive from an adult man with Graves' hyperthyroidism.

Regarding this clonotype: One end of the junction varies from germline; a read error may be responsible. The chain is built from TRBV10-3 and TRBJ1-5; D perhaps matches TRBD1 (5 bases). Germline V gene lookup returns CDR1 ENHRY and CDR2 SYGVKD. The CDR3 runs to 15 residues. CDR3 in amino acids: CASSYRKLGDQPQHF. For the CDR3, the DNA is TGTGCCAGCAGTTACCGAAAGCTGGGGGATCAGCCCCAGCATTTT.

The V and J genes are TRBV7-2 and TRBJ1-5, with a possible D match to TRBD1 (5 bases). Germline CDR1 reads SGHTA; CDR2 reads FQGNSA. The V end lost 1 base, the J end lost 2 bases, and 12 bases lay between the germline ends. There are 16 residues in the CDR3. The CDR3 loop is CASSLEGTGRNQPQHF. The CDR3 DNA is TGTGCCAGCAGCTTAGAGGGGACGGGCCGCAATCAGCCCCAGCATTTT.

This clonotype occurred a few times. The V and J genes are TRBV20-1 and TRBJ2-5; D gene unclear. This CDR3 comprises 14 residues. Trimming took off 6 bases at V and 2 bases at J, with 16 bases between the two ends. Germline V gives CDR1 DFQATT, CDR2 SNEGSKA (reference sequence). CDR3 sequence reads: CSASHTLVQETQYF. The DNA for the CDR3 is TGCAGTGCCTCTCATACCCTGGTTCAAGAGACCCAGTACTTC.

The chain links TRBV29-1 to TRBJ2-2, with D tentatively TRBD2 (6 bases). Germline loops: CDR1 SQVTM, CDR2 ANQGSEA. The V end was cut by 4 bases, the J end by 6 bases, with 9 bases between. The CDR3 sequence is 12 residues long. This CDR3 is CSVVRLAGELFF. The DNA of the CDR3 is TGCAGCGTTGTTAGACTAGCCGGGGAGCTGTTTTTT.

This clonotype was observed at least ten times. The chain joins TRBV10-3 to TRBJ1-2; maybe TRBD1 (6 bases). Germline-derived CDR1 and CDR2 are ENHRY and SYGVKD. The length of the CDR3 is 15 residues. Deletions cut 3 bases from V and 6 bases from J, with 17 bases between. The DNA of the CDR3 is TGTGCCATCAGTGACCTCCGACAGGAGTTTAATGGCTACACCTTC. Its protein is CAISDLRQEFNGYTF.

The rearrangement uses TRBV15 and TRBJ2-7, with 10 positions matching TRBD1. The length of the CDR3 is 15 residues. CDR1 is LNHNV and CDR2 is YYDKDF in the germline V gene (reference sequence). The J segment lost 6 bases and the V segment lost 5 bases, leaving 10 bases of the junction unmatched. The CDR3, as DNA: TGTGCCACCAGCGTTGGTCGACAGGGGGCGGGCGAGCAGTACTTC. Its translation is CATSVGRQGAGEQYF.

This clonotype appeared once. Here the CDR3 reads CASSPRDSGVSGNTIYF. CDR3 bases: TGCGCCAGCAGCCCTCGGGACAGCGGAGTCTCTGGAAACACCATATATTTT. V and J are TRBV4-1 and TRBJ1-3; TRBD1 matches 7 bases. Germline CDR1 MGHRA, CDR2 YSYEKL. This CDR3 has 17 residues. After removal of 4 bases from V and 0 bases from J, the junction contained 9 bases not matched to a gene.

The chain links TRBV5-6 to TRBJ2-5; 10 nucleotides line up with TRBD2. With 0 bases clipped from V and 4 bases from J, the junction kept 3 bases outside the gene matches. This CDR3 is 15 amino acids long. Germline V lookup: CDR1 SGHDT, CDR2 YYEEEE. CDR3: CASSLERGGRETQYF. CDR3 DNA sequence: TGTGCCAGCAGCTTGGAGCGGGGGGGCCGAGAGACCCAGTACTTC.

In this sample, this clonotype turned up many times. CDR3 nucleotide sequence: TGCAGTGCTAGAGATCATGGGGGGGAAAAACTGTTTTTT. As protein: CSARDHGGEKLFF. The V call is TRBV20-1, the J call TRBJ1-4; a possible D gene is TRBD1 (5 bases). Germline assignment: CDR1 DFQATT and CDR2 SNEGSKA (reference sequence). The CDR3 extends over 13 amino acids. Trimming pared 0 bases from V and 8 bases from J, leaving 10 bases between.

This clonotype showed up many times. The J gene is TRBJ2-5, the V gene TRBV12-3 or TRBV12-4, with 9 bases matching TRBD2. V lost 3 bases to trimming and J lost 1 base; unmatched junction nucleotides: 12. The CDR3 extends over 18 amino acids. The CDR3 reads CASSLPLREGPSQETQYF. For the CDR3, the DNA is TGTGCCAGCAGTTTGCCGTTGCGGGAGGGCCCCTCCCAAGAGACCCAGTACTTC.

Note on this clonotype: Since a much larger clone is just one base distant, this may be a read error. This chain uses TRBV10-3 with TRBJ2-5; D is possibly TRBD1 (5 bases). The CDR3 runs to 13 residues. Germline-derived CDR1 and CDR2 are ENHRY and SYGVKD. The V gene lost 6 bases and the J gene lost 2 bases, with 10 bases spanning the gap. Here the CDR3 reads CAISRQRQETQYF. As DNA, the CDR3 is TGTGCCATCAGCAGACAGAGGCAAGAGACCCAGTACTTC.

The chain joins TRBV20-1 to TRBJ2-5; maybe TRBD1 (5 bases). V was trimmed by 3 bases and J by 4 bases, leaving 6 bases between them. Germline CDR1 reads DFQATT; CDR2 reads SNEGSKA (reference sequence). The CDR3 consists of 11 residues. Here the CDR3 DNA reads TGCAGTGCTAGGGGGCTAGAGACCCAGTACTTC. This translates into CSARGLETQYF.

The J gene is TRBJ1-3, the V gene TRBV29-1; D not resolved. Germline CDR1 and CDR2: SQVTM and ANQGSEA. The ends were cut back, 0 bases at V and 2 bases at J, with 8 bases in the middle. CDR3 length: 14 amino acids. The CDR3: CSVEDNVAGNTIYF. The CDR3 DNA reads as TGCAGCGTTGAAGATAACGTAGCTGGAAACACCATATATTTT. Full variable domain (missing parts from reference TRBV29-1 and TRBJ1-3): SAVISQKPSRDICQRGTSLTIQCQVDSQVTMMFWYRQQPGQSLTLIATANQGSEATYESGFVIDKFPISRPNLTFSTLTVSNMSPEDSSIYLCSVEDNVAGNTIYFGEGSWLTVV.

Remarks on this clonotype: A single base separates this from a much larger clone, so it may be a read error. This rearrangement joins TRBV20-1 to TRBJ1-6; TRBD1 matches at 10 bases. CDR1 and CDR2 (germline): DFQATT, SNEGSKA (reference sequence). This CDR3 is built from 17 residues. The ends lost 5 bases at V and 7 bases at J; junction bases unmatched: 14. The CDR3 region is CSAGPPGQGIRNSPLHF. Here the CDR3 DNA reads TGCAGTGCTGGACCCCCGGGACAGGGGATAAGAAATTCACCCCTCCACTTT.

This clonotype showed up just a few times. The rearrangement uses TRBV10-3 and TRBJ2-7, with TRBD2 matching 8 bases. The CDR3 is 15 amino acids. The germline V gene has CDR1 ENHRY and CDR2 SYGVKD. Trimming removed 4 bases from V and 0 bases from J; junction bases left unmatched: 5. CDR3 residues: CAISVGGGSSYEQYF. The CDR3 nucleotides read TGTGCCATCAGTGTCGGGGGGGGGAGCTCCTACGAGCAGTACTTC.

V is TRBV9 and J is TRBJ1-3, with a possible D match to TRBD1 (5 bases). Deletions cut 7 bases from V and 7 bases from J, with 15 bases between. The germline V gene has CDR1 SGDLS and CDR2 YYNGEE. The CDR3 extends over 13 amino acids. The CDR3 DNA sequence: TGTGCCAGCGGGGGGTCAGGGATGAACACCATATATTTT. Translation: CASGGSGMNTIYF.

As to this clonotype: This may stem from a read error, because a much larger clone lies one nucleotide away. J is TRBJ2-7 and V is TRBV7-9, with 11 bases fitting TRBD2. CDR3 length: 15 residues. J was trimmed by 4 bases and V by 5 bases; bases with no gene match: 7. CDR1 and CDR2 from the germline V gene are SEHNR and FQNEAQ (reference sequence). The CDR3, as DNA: TGTGCCAGCAGCCCGACCGGGACTAGCGGATACGAGCAGTACTTC. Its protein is CASSPTGTSGYEQYF. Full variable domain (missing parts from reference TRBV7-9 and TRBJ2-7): DTGVSQNPRHKITKRGQNVTFRCDPISEHNRLYWYRQTLGQGPEFLTYFQNEAQLEKSRLLSDRFSAERPKGSFSTLEIQRTEQGDSAMYLCASSPTGTSGYEQYFGPGTRLTVT.

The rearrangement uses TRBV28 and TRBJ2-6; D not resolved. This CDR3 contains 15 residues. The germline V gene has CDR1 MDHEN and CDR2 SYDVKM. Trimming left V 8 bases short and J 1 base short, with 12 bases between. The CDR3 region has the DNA TGTGCCAGCTGTGGGATGGGATCTGGGGCCAACGTCCTGACTTTC. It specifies CASCGMGSGANVLTF. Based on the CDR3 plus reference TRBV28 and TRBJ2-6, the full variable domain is DVKVTQSSRYLVKRTGEKVFLECVQDMDHENMFWYRQDPGLGLRLIYFSYDVKMKEKGDIPEGYSVSREKKERFSLILESASTNQTSMYLCASCGMGSGANVLTFGAGSRLTVL.

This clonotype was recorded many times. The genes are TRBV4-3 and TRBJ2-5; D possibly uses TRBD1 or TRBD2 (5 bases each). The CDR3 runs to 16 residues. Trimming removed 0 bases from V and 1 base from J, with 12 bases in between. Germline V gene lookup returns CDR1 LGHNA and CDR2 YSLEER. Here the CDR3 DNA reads TGCGCCAGCAGCCAAGATGGGTCAGGGACCCAAGAGACCCAGTACTTC. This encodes CASSQDGSGTQETQYF.

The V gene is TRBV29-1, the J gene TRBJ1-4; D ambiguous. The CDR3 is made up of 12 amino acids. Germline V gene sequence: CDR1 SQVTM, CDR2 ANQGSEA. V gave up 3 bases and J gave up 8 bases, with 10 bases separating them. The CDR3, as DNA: TGCAGCGTTGAGCTAGTCGGAGAAAAACTGTTTTTT. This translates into CSVELVGEKLFF.

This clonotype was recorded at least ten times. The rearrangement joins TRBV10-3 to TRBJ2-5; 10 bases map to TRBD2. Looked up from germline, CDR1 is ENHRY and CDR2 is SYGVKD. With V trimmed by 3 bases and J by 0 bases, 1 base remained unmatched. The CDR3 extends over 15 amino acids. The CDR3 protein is CAISETSGNQETQYF. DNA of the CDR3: TGTGCCATCAGTGAAACTAGCGGGAACCAAGAGACCCAGTACTTC.

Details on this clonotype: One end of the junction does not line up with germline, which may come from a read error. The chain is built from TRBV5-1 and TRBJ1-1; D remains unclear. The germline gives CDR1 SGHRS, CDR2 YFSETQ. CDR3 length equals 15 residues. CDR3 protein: CASSLLGGMNAEAFF. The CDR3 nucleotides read TGCGCCAGCAGCTTGCTTGGCGGGATGAACGCTGAAGCTTTCTTT.

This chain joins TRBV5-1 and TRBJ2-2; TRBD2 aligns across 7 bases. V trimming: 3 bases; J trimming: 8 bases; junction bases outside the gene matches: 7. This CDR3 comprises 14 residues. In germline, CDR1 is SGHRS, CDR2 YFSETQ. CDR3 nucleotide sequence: TGCGCCAGCAGCTCTGGCCTAGCGGAAGGGGAGCTGTTTTTT. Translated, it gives CASSSGLAEGELFF.